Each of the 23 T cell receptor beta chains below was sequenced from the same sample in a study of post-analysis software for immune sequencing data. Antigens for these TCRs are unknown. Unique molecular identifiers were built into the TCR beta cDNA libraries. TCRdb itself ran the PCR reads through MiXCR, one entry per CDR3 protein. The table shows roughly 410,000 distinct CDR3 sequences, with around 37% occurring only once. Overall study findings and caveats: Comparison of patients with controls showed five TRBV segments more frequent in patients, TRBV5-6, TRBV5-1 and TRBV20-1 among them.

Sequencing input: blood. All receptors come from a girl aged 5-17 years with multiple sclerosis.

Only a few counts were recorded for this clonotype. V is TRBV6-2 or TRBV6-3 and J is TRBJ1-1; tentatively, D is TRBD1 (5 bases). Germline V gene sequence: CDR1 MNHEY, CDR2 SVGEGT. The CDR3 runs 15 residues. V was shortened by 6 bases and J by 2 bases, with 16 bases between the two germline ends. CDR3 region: CASSPARGVNTEAFF. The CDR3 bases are TGTGCCAGCAGCCCAGCCCGGGGGGTAAACACTGAAGCTTTCTTT.

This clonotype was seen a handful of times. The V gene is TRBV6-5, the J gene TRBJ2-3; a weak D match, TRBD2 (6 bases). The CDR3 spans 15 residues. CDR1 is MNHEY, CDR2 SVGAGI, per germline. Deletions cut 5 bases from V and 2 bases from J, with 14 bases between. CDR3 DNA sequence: TGTGCCAGCAGTCACTATGGGGGGATCACAGATACGCAGTATTTT. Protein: CASSHYGGITDTQYF.

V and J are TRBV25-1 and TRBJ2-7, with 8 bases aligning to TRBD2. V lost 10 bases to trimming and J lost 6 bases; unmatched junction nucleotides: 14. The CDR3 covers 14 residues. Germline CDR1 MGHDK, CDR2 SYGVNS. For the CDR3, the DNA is TGTGCCACGGTCGTTGCTAAGCGGGAGTGCGAGCAGTACTTC. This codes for CATVVAKRECEQYF.

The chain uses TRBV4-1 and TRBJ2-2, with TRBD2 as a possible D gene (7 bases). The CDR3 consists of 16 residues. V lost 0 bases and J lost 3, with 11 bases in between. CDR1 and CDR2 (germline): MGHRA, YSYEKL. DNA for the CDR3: TGCGCCAGCAGCCAAGAAAAAGGGGGGGACACCGGGGAGCTGTTTTTT. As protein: CASSQEKGGDTGELFF.

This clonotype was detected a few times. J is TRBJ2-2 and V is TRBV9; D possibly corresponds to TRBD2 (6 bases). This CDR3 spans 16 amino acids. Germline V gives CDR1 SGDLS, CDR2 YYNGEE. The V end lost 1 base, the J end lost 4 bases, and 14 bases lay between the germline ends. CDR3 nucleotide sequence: TGTGCCAGCAGCGTATTGTGGGGGGAGAGCACCGGGGAGCTGTTTTTT. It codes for CASSVLWGESTGELFF.

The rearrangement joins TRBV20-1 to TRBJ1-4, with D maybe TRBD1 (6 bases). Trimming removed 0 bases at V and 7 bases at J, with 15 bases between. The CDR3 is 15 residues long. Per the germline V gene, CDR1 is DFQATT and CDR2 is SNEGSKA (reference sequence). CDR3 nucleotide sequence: TGCAGTGCTAGAGATTCGGGGGGGCGAGGTGAAAAACTGTTTTTT. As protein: CSARDSGGRGEKLFF.

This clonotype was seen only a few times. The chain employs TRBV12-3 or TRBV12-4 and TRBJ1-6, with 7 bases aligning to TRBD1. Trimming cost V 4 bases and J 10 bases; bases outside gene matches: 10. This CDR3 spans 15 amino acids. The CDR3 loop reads CASSSLGGGGSPLHF. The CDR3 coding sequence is TGTGCCAGCAGTTCCCTCGGAGGGGGCGGATCACCCCTCCACTTT.

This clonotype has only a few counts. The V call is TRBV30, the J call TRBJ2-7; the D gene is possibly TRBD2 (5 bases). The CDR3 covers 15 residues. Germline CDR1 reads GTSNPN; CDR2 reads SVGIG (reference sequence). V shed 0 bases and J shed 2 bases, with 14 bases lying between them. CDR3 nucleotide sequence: TGTGCCTGGAGTGTCCGGGGAAGTCTTACCTACGAGCAGTACTTC. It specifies CAWSVRGSLTYEQYF.

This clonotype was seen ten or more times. The CDR3 reads CALGDMYYEQYF. In nucleotides, the CDR3 is TGTGCCTTGGGGGACATGTACTACGAGCAGTACTTC. The chain uses TRBV2 and TRBJ2-7; possibly TRBD1 for D (6 bases). V lost 11 bases and J 3 bases, leaving 14 bases between the germline ends. This CDR3 has 12 residues. CDR1 is SNHLY and CDR2 is FYNNEI in the germline V gene.

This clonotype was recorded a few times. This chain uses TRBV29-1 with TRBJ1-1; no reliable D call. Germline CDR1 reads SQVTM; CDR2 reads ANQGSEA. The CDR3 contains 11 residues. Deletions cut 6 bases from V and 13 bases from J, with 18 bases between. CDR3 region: CSVPGGPEGFF. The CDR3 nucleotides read TGCAGCGTCCCCGGAGGGCCGGAGGGTTTCTTT.

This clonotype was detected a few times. CDR3 nucleotides: TGTGCCAGCAGCGAGGGACAGACTCAATACGAGCAGTACTTC. Encoded protein: CASSEGQTQYEQYF. This chain links TRBV5-4 with TRBJ2-4; 7 bases fit TRBD1. The J call may be in error: the DNA end matches TRBJ2-7 better. CDR1 SGHNT and CDR2 YYREEE come from the germline V gene (reference sequence). This CDR3 has 14 amino acids.

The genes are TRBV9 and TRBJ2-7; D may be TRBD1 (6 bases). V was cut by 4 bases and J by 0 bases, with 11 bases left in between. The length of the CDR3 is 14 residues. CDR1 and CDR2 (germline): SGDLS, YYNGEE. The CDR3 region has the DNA TGTGCCAGCAGCCCCGGGACACACTCCTACGAGCAGTACTTC. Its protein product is CASSPGTHSYEQYF.

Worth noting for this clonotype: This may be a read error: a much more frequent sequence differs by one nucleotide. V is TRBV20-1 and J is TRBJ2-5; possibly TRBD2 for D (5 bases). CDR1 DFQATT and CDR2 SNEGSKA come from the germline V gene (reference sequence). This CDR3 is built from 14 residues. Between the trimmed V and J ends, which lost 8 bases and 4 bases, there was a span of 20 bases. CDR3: CSTSGAPRGETQYF. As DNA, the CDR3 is TGCAGTACTTCCGGCGCACCTCGGGGAGAGACCCAGTACTTC.

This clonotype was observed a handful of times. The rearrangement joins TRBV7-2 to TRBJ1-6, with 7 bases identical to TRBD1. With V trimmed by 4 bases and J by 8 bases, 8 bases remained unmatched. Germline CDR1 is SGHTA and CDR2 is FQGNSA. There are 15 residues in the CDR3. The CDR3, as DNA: TGTGCCAGCAGCTCACCGACAGGGCTTGATTCACCCCTCCACTTT. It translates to CASSSPTGLDSPLHF.

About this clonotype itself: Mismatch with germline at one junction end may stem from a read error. The DNA for the CDR3 is TGCGCCACCCGGGAAAGGGATGACTATGGCTACACCTTC. Its translation: CATRERDDYGYTF. The rearrangement links TRBV10-3 to TRBJ1-2, with D uncertain. The CDR3 loop spans 13 amino acids. Germline V gene data show CDR1 as ENHRY and CDR2 as SYGVKD.

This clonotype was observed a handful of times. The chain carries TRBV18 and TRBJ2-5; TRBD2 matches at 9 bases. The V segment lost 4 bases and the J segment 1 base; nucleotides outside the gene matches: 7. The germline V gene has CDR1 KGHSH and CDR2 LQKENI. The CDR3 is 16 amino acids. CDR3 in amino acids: CASSRPSGGSQETQYF. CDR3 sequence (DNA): TGTGCCAGCTCACGCCCCAGCGGGGGGAGCCAAGAGACCCAGTACTTC.

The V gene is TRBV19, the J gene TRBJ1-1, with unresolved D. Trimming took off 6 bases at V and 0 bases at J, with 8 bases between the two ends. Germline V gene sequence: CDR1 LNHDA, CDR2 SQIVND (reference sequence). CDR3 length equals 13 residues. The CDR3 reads CASRSEMNTEAFF. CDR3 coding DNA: TGTGCCAGTAGGTCAGAGATGAACACTGAAGCTTTCTTT.

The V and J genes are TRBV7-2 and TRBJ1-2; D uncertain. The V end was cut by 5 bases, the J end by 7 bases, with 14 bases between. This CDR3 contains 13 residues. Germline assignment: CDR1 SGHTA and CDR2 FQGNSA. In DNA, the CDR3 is TGTGCCAGCAGCCGCGAGCCGGAGGGTGGCTACACCTTC. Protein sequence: CASSREPEGGYTF.

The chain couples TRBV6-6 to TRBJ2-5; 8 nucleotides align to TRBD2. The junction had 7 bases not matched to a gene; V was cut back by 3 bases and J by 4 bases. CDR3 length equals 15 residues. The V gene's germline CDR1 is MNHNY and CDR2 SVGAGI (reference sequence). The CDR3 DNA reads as TGTGCCAGCAGTTATGTCGCGGGGGGCAGAGAGACCCAGTACTTC. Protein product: CASSYVAGGRETQYF.

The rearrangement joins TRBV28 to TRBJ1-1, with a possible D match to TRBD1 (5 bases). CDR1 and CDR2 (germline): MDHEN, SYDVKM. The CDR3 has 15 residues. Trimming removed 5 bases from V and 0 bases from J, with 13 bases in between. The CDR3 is CASSPRQSLNTEAFF. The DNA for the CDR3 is TGTGCCAGCAGTCCACGACAGAGCCTGAACACTGAAGCTTTCTTT.

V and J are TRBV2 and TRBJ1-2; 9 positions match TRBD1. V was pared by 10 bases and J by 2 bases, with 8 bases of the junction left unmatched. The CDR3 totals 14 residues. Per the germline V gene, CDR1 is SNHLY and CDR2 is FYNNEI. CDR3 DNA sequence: TGTGCCATGAGGAGAACAGGGGGCAACTATGGCTACACCTTC. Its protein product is CAMRRTGGNYGYTF.

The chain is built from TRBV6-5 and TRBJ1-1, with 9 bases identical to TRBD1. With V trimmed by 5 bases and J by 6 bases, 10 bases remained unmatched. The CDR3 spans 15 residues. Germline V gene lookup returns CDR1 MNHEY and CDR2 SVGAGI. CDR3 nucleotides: TGTGCCAGCAGTCCAAGGACAGGGGAAGGCTCTGAAGCTTTCTTT. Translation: CASSPRTGEGSEAFF.

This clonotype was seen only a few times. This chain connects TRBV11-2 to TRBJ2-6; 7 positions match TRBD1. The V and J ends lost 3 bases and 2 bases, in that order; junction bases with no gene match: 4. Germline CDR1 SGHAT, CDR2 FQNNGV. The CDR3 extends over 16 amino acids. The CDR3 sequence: CASSLADRAGANVLTF. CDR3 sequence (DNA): TGTGCCAGCAGCTTGGCTGACAGGGCTGGGGCCAACGTCCTGACTTTC.